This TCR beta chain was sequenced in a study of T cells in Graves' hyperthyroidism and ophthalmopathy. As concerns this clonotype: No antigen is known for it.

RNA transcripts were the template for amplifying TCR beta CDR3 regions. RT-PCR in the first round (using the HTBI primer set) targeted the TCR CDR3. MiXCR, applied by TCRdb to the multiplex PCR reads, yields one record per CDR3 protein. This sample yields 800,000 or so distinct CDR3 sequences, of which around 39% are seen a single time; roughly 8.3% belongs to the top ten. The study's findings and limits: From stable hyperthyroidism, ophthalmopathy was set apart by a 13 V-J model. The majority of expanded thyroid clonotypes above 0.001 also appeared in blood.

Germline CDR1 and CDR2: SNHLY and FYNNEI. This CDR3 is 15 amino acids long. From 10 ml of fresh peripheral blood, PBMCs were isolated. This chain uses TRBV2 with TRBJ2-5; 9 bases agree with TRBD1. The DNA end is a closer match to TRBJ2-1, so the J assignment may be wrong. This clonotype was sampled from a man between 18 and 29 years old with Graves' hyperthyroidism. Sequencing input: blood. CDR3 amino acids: CASTEDRGTYNEQFF. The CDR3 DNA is TGTGCCAGCACAGAGGACAGGGGAACCTACAATGAGCAGTTCTTC.